Listed below are T cell receptor beta chains from one sample, sequenced in a study of OX40 agonist ivuxolimab in advanced cancers. The protocol was immunoSEQ multiplex PCR, while the TCRdb copy is restricted to in-frame clones and leaves out a portion. The sample yields 6,500 to 8,000 clones, 94% seen once. The sample here was CD4+ or CD8+ T cells sorted from blood, taken in a trial of the OX40 agonist ivuxolimab. Source of these receptors: an adult with an advanced solid tumor such as melanoma, head and neck, liver or kidney cancer. CDR3s include the opening cysteine and the closing phenylalanine or tryptophan. D genes are given only for firm matches. The listing skips clone size in some rows; elsewhere it reads once, few, many or a size class.

TRBJ2-5	NA	TRBV18	NA	TGTGCCAGCTCACCACGGAGAACGCAAGAGACCCAGTACTTC	CASSPRRTQETQYF
TRBJ2-1	NA	TRBV5-1	NA	TGCGCCAGCAGCTTAACGGACCAGCAGTTCTTC	CASSLTDQQFF
TRBJ2-7	NA	TRBV11-2	NA	TGTGCCAGCAGGGGGGACTTCAGCTCCTACGAGCAGTACTTC	CASRGDFSSYEQYF
TRBJ1-6	NA	TRBV6-1	TRBD1	TGTGCCAGCAGGGCCAGGGACAGGGGCTTCGTGCCCCTTCACTTT	CASRARDRGFVPLHF
TRBJ2-3	NA	TRBV2	TRBD2	TGTGCCAGCGATAGCGGGAGGAGCACAGATACGCAGTATTTT	CASDSGRSTDTQYF
TRBJ1-2	NA	TRBV28	NA	TGTGCCAGCACGGCCCCGGTTGGGGGTCCTATAGCCGGCTACACCTTC	CASTAPVGGPIAGYTF
TRBJ2-3	NA	TRBV7-2	NA	TGTGCCAGCAGCTTCCAGGCCCTTGGGTCAGATACGCAGTATTTT	CASSFQALGSDTQYF
TRBJ2-7	NA	TRBV7-2	TRBD1	TGTGCCAGCAGCCGACAGGGGGCGATAAACGAGCAGTACTTC	CASSRQGAINEQYF
TRBJ2-1	NA	TRBV5-1	TRBD2	TGCGCCAGCAGTAGGAGTAGCGGGAGGGCCGGTGGGGATGAGCAGTTCTTC	CASSRSSGRAGGDEQFF
TRBJ1-1	NA	TRBV5-1	NA	TGCGCCAGCAGCTTGGGTAGGGGGGTCACTGAAGCTTTCTTT	CASSLGRGVTEAFF
TRBJ1-1	NA	TRBV15	NA	TGTGCCACCAGCAGACAAGGGGTGGAAGCTTTCTTT	CATSRQGVEAFF
TRBJ2-7	once	TRBV19	TRBD1	TGTGCCAGTAGGCTGACAGGGGCGGACGAGCAGTACTTC	CASRLTGADEQYF
TRBJ1-1	NA	TRBV10-1	NA	TGCGCCAGCAGTGAGTCGGGGGCGAACACTGAAGCTTTCTTT	CASSESGANTEAFF
TRBJ2-5	NA	TRBV9	NA	TGTGCCAGCAGCGCTGGGGAGGCAGGGGGTAGGCAAGAGACCCAGTACTTC	CASSAGEAGGRQETQYF
TRBJ2-1	NA	TRBV29-1	TRBD2	TGCAGCGTTGACTCGCTAGCGGTTTACAATGAGCAGTTCTTC	CSVDSLAVYNEQFF
TRBJ1-2	NA	TRBV21-1	NA	TGTGCCAGCAGCAAATTGGGAGGGTCTGACTATGGCTACACCTTC	CASSKLGGSDYGYTF
TRBJ2-5	NA	TRBV9	TRBD2	TGTGCCAGCAGCTCTTCTCCCGGGACTAGCGGGAAGGTTCGGGGGACCCAGTACTTC	CASSSSPGTSGKVRGTQYF
TRBJ2-1	NA	TRBV18	NA	TGTGCCAGCTCACCAACGCAGGTCTCCTACAATGAGCAGTTCTTC	CASSPTQVSYNEQFF
TRBJ2-7	NA	TRBV4-2	TRBD2	TGTGCCAGCAGCACCGGGACTAGCGGGAGGGCCTACGAGCAGTACTTC	CASSTGTSGRAYEQYF
TRBJ2-3	NA	TRBV19	NA	TGTGCCAGTAGTCCCAGACGACAGGGCACAGATACGCAGTATTTT	CASSPRRQGTDTQYF
TRBJ1-2	NA	TRBV6-1	TRBD1	TGTGCCAGCAGTCCACGGGACAGATGGGGCTACACCTTC	CASSPRDRWGYTF
TRBJ1-6	NA	TRBV19	NA	TGTGCCAGTAGTACTGACAGACTGAATTCACCCCTCCACTTT	CASSTDRLNSPLHF
TRBJ2-2	once	TRBV7-2	NA	TGTGCCAGCAGCTTAGTCGGCGTTAACACCGGGGAGCTGTTTTTT	CASSLVGVNTGELFF
TRBJ2-7	NA	TRBV6-5	TRBD2	TGTGCCAGCAACCCTAGCGGATACGAGCAGTACTTC	CASNPSGYEQYF
TRBJ2-1	NA	TRBV7-2	TRBD2	TGTGCCAGCAGCTTAGGAGCGGGAGGGCCCCGGGAGCAGTTCTTC	CASSLGAGGPREQFF
TRBJ2-1	NA	TRBV19	NA	TGTGCCAGTAGTATTCGTGCCGGGCCCTACAATGAGCAGTTCTTC	CASSIRAGPYNEQFF
TRBJ2-3	NA	TRBV18	TRBD2	TGTGCCAGCTCACCACCGATGGTAGCGGGTAGCACAGATACGCAGTATTTT	CASSPPMVAGSTDTQYF
TRBJ2-3	NA	TRBV28	NA	TGTGCCAGCAGCTCAGTCACAGATACGCAGTATTTT	CASSSVTDTQYF
TRBJ2-7	NA	TRBV11-2	TRBD2	TGTGCCAGCAGCTTAAACGTGGGAGGGCCGGGCGAGCAGTACTTC	CASSLNVGGPGEQYF
TRBJ2-3	NA	TRBV14	NA	TGTGCCAGCAGCCAAGGATACCCGGGAGTAAGCACAGATACGCAGTATTTT	CASSQGYPGVSTDTQYF
TRBJ2-2	NA	TRBV9	NA	TGTGCCAGCAGCTACACTAGCAGCACCGGGGAGCTGTTTTTT	CASSYTSSTGELFF
TRBJ2-5	NA	TRBV27	TRBD2	TGTGCCAGCAGTTTACGAGGCCCCCGGGCGCTAGCGGGAGGTAGACAAGAGACCCAGTACTTC	CASSLRGPRALAGGRQETQYF
TRBJ2-6	once	TRBV27	NA	TGTGCCAGCAAGAGCAGGGGCGCGTTTGGGGCCAACGTCCTGACTTTC	CASKSRGAFGANVLTF
TRBJ2-2	NA	TRBV6-6	NA	TGTGCCAGCATCCACGGGACACTTAACACCGGGGAGCTGTTTTTT	CASIHGTLNTGELFF
TRBJ2-1	NA	TRBV19	TRBD2	TGTGCCAGTAGTACCGGGGGGATTGGACTAGCGAGTTACAATGAGCAGTTCTTC	CASSTGGIGLASYNEQFF
TRBJ1-1	NA	TRBV10-2	NA	TGCGCCAGCAGTGAGTCGGGAGACCCCACTGAAGCTTTCTTT	CASSESGDPTEAFF
TRBJ2-2	NA	TRBV11-2	TRBD1	TGTGCCAGCAGCATCGGGACCGGACAGGGTAACTTGTTGGGGGAGCTGTTTTTT	CASSIGTGQGNLLGELFF
TRBJ2-7	NA	TRBV18	NA	TGTGCCAGCTCACCACAGTATCAGAACTACGAGCAGTACTTC	CASSPQYQNYEQYF
TRBJ1-5	NA	TRBV6-6	TRBD1	TGTGCCAGCAGACCCGGGACAGGGGTAAATCAGCCCCAGCATTTT	CASRPGTGVNQPQHF
TRBJ2-3	NA	TRBV19	TRBD1	TGTGCCAGTAGTTTCACTGGACAGGGGGGCACAGATACGCAGTATTTT	CASSFTGQGGTDTQYF
TRBJ2-2	NA	TRBV5-1	NA	TGCGCCAGCAGAGTCGAGACCGGGGAGCTGTTTTTT	CASRVETGELFF
TRBJ1-2	NA	TRBV6-1	NA	TGTGCCAGCAGTGGGCCACTGAGACAGTATGGCTACACCTTC	CASSGPLRQYGYTF
TRBJ2-1	NA	TRBV7-8	TRBD2	TGTGCCAGCAGCTTAATCGGACTAGCGGTATTGAATGAGCAGTTCTTC	CASSLIGLAVLNEQFF
TRBJ2-1	NA	TRBV19	TRBD2	TGTGCCAGTAGTATCTCTAGCGGAAGCTCCTACAATGAGCAGTTCTTC	CASSISSGSSYNEQFF
TRBJ2-7	NA	TRBV7-7	TRBD1	TGTGCTAGCAGCTTAAGGCCAGGGGGCGTCGACGAGCAGTACTTC	CASSLRPGGVDEQYF
TRBJ1-5	NA	TRBV6-1	NA	TGTGCCAGCAGTGAAAAGGTTGGGTGGGGATATAGCAATCAGCCCCAGCATTTT	CASSEKVGWGYSNQPQHF
TRBJ2-2	NA	TRBV5-6	NA	TGTGCCAGCAGCTTCAATCCCACCGGGGAGCTGTTTTTT	CASSFNPTGELFF
TRBJ2-3	NA	TRBV11-2	NA	TGTGCCAGCAGCCCCCCGGGACAAGGCACAGATACGCAGTATTTT	CASSPPGQGTDTQYF
TRBJ2-1	few	TRBV5-1	NA	TGCGCCAGCAGCTATATGCGGTACAGCTACAATGAGCAGTTCTTC	CASSYMRYSYNEQFF
TRBJ2-2	NA	TRBV5-4	NA	TGTGCCAGCAGCTTGGTGGGAGGAGGGGAGCTGTTTTTT	CASSLVGGGELFF
TRBJ2-1	NA	TRBV7-8	NA	TGTGCCAGCAGTTCTGTGTCCTACAATGAGCAGTTCTTC	CASSSVSYNEQFF
TRBJ1-3	NA	TRBV19	NA	TGTGCCAGTACCTCCCCCGGGGGGTCATCTCGATTT	CASTSPGGSSRF